This T cell receptor beta chain was sequenced during a study of cytomegalovirus exposure and HLA in healthy donors. Study-wide findings and caveats: Altogether, 170 or so TCR beta chains were recorded as cytomegalovirus-associated. Later examination showed HLA-associated TCR beta chains had greater clonal expansion than equally common others.

PCR employed 60 Vbeta and 13 Jbeta primers. Profiled with immunoSEQ multiplex PCR; TCRdb holds only in-frame clones, not every one. The sample carries 70,000 to 75,000 clones, 60% to 80% recorded once. Points on this clone: Its matching antigen is unknown.

Trimming took off 0 bases at V and 8 bases at J, with 11 bases between the two ends. Germline CDR1 and CDR2: SGHRS and YFSETQ. This CDR3 region has 14 residues. The TCR was taken from a woman aged 40 to 50 in good health and CMV-seropositive. Sequenced input: PBMCs. The genes are TRBV5-1 and TRBJ2-2; maybe TRBD2 (5 bases). Here the CDR3 DNA reads TGCGCCAGCAGCTTGGCCAACGGGGATGGGGAGCTGTTTTTT. It codes for CASSLANGDGELFF.